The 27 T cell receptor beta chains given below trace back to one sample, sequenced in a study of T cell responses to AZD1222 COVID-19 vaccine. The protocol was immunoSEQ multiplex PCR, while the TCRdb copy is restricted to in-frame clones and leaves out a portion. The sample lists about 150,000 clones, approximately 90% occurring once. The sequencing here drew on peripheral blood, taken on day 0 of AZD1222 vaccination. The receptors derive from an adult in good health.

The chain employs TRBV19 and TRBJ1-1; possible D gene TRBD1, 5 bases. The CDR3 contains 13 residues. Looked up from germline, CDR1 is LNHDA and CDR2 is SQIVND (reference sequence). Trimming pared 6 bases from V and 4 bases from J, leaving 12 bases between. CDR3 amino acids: CASSRRGLTEAFF. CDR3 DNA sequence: TGTGCCAGTAGCAGGCGGGGACTCACTGAAGCTTTCTTT.

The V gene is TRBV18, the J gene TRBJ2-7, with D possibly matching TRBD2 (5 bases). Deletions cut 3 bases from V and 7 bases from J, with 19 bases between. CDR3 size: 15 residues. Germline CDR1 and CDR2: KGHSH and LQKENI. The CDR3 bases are TGTGCCAGCTCACCGAGGGCAGAACCCTCGGGGGAGCAGTACTTC. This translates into CASSPRAEPSGEQYF.

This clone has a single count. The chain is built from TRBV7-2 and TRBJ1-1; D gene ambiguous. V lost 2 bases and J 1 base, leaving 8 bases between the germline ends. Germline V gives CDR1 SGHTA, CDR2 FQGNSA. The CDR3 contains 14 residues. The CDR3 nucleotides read TGTGCCAGCAGCTTATACGGGGAGAACACTGAAGCTTTCTTT. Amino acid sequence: CASSLYGENTEAFF.

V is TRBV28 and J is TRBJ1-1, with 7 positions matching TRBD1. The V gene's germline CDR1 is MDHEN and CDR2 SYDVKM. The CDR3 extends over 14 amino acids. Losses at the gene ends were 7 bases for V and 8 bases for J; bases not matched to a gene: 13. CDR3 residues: CASTPPRDSPEAFF. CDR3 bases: TGTGCCAGCACCCCCCCCCGGGACAGCCCGGAAGCTTTCTTT.

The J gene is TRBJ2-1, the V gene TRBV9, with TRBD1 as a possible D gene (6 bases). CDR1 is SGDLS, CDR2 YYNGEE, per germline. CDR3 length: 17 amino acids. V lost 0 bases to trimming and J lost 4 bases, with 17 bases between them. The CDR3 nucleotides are TGTGCCAGCAGCGTAGGAGGGGGTGGGATAGCTTACAATGAGCAGTTCTTC. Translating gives CASSVGGGGIAYNEQFF.

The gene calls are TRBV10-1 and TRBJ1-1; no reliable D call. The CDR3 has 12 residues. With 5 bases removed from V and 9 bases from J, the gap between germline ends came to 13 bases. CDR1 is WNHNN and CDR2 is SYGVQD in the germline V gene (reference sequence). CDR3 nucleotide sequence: TGCGCCAGCAGTCCGGGCTCCCGGAAAGCTTTCTTT. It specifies CASSPGSRKAFF.

The CDR3 region is CASSLDLAGTGELFF. Written as DNA, the CDR3 is TGCGCCAGCAGCTTGGACCTAGCGGGGACCGGGGAGCTGTTTTTT. The chain is built from TRBV5-1 and TRBJ2-2, with 9 bases aligning to TRBD2. J was trimmed by 5 bases and V by 0 bases; bases with no gene match: 2. The CDR3 consists of 15 residues. Germline V gene sequence: CDR1 SGHRS, CDR2 YFSETQ.

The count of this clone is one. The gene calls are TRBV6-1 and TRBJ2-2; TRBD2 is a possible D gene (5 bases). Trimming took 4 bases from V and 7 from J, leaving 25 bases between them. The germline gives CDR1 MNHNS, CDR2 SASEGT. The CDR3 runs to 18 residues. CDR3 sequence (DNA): TGTGCCAGCAGTGGAGGGTGGGCCCGAGCGGCTCTGGGCGGGGAGCTGTTTTTT. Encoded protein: CASSGGWARAALGGELFF.

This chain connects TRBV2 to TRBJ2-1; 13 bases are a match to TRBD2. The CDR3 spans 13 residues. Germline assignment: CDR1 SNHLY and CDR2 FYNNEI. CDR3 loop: CVGGTSGKNEQFF. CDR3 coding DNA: TGTGTCGGGGGGACTAGCGGGAAGAATGAGCAGTTCTTC. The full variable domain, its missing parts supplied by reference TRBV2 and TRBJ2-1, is EPEVTQTPSHQVTQMGQEVILRCVPISNHLYFYWYRQILGQKVEFLVSFYNNEISEKSEIFDDQFSVERPDGSNFTLKIRSTKLEDSAMYFCVGGTSGKNEQFFGPGTRLTVL.

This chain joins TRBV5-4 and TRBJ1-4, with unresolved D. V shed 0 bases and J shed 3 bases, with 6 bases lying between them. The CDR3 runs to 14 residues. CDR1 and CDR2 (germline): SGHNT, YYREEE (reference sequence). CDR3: CASSLEGPNEKLFF. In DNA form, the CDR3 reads TGTGCCAGCAGCTTGGAAGGTCCTAATGAAAAACTGTTTTTT.

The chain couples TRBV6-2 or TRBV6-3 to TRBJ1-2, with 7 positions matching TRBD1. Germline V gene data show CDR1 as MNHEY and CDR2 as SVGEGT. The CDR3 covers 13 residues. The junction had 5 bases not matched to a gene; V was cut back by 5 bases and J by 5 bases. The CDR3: CASSRDSPYGYTF. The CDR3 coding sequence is TGTGCCAGCAGTCGGGACAGCCCGTATGGCTACACCTTC.

The CDR3, as DNA: TGTGCCAGCAGCTTTACCAGGGCCAGACTAGCGGGCACCAATGAGCAGTTCTTC. This gives the protein CASSFTRARLAGTNEQFF. The chain couples TRBV7-2 to TRBJ2-1, with 10 bases that match TRBD2. The germline V gene encodes CDR1 SGHTA and CDR2 FQGNSA. V lost 3 bases and J lost 6; bases outside the gene matches: 14. The CDR3 contains 18 residues.

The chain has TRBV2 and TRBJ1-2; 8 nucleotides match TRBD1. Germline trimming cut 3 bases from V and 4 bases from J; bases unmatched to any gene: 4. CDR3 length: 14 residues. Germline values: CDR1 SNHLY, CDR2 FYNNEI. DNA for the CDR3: TGTGCCAGCAGTGATCCCGGGACAGGCTATGGCTACACCTTC. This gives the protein CASSDPGTGYGYTF.

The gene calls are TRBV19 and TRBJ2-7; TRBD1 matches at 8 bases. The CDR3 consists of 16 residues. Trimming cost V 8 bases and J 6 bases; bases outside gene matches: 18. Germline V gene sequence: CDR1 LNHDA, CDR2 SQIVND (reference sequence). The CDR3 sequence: CASREAQTGETSEQYF. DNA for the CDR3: TGTGCCAGTCGTGAGGCCCAGACAGGGGAAACGTCCGAGCAGTACTTC.

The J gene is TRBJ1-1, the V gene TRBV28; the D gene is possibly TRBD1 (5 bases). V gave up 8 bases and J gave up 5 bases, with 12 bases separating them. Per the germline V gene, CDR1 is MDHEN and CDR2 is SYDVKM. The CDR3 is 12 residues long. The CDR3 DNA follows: TGTGCCAGCGGGTCTGGGGGGACTGAAGCTTTCTTT. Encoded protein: CASGSGGTEAFF. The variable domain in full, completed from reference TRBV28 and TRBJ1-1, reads DVKVTQSSRYLVKRTGEKVFLECVQDMDHENMFWYRQDPGLGLRLIYFSYDVKMKEKGDIPEGYSVSREKKERFSLILESASTNQTSMYLCASGSGGTEAFFGQGTRLTVV.

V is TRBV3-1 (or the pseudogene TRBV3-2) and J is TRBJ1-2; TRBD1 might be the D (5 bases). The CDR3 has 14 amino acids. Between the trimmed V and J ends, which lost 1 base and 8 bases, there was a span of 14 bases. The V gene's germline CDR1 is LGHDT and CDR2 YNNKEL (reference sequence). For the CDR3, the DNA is TGTGCCAGCAGCCAAGGAGGGGCCTCACGGGGCTACACCTTC. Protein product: CASSQGGASRGYTF.

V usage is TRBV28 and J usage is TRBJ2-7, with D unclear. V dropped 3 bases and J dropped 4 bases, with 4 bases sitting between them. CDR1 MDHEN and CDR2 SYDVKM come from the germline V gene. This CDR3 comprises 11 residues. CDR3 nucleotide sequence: TGTGCCAGCAGTTTTATTTACGAGCAGTACTTC. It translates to CASSFIYEQYF.

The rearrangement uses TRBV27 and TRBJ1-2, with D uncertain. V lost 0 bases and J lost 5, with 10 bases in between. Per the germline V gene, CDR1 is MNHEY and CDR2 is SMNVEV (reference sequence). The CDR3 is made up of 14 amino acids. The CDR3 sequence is CASSLSRAGYGYTF. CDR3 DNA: TGTGCCAGCAGTTTATCCCGCGCTGGGTATGGCTACACCTTC.

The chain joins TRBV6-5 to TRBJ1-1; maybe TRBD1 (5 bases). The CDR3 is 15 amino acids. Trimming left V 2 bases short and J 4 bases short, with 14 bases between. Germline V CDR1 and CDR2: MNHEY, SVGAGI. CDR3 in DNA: TGTGCCAGCAGTTACCTCCCCCTCCAGGGCACTGAAGCTTTCTTT. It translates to CASSYLPLQGTEAFF.

The CDR3 spells CASSLASVAQFF. CDR3 DNA: TGTGCCAGCAGTTTAGCGTCAGTAGCACAGTTCTTC. This chain joins TRBV12-3 or TRBV12-4 and TRBJ2-1; the D is unclear. Between the trimmed V and J ends, which lost 0 bases and 13 bases, there was a span of 10 bases. There are 12 residues in the CDR3.

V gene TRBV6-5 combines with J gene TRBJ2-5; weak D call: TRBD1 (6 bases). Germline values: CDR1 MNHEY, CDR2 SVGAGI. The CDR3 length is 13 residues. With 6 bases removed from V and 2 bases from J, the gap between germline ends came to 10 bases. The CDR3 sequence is CASSGQPQETQYF. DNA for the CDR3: TGTGCCAGCAGCGGACAGCCTCAAGAGACCCAGTACTTC.

The CDR3 DNA reads TGTGCCAGCAGTCAGACAGGGTCGGGAAACACCATATATTTT. Translated: CASSQTGSGNTIYF. The chain is built from TRBV27 and TRBJ1-3, with 7 nucleotides matching TRBD1. The V gene end was trimmed by 5 bases and the J gene end by 4 bases; junction bases not matched to a gene: 5. CDR3 length: 14 amino acids. Per the germline V gene, CDR1 is MNHEY and CDR2 is SMNVEV (reference sequence).

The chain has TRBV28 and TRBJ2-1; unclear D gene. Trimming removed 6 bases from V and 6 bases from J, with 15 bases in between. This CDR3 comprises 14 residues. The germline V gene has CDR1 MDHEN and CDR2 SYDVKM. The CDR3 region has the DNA TGTGCCAGCAGGACCCAGGCCGGCTTCAATGAGCAGTTCTTC. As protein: CASRTQAGFNEQFF. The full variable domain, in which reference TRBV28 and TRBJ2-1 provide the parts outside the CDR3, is DVKVTQSSRYLVKRTGEKVFLECVQDMDHENMFWYRQDPGLGLRLIYFSYDVKMKEKGDIPEGYSVSREKKERFSLILESASTNQTSMYLCASRTQAGFNEQFFGPGTRLTVL.

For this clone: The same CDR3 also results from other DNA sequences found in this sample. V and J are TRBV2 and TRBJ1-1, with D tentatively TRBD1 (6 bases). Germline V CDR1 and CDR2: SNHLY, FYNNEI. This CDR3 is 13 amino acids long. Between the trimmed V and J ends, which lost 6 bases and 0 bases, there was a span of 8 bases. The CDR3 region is CASRTGLNTEAFF. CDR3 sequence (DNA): TGTGCCAGCAGGACAGGACTGAACACTGAAGCTTTCTTT.

The CDR3 DNA reads TGCGCCAGCAGCCCAACGACAGGGGCTTTGTGGGGCTACACCTTC. Its protein product is CASSPTTGALWGYTF. The V and J genes are TRBV5-1 and TRBJ1-2, with 8 bases fitting TRBD1. The length of the CDR3 is 15 residues. Germline CDR1 and CDR2: SGHRS and YFSETQ. J gave up 8 bases and V 4 bases, and 13 bases lay outside the gene matches. Filled out from reference TRBV5-1 and TRBJ1-2, the complete variable domain reads KAGVTQTPRYLIKTRGQQVTLSCSPISGHRSVSWYQQTPGQGLQFLFEYFSETQRNKGNFPGRFSGRQFSNSRSEMNVSTLELGDSALYLCASSPTTGALWGYTFGSGTRLTVV.

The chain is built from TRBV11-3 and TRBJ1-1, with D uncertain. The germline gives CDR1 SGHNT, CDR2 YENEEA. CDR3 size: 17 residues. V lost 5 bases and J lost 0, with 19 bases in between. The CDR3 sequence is CASSRGGYYGLNTEAFF. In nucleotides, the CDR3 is TGTGCCAGCAGCCGCGGCGGGTATTACGGACTGAACACTGAAGCTTTCTTT.

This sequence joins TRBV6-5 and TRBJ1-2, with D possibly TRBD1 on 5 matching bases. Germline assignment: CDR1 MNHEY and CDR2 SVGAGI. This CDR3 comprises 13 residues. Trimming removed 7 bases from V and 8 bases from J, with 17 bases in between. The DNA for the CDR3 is TGTGCCAGCATCCGGGGGACTCTAGACGGCTACACCTTC. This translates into CASIRGTLDGYTF.